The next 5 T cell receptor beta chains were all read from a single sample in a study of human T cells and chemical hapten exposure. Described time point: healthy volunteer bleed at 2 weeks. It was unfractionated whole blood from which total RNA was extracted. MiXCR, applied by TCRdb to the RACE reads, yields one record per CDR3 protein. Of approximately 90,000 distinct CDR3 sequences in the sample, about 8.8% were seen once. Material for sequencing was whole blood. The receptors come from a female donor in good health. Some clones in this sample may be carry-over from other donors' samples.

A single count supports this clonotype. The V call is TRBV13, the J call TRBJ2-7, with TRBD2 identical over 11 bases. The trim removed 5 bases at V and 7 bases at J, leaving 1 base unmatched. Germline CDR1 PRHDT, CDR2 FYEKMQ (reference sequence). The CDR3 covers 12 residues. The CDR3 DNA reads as TGTGCCAGCAGCGGGACTAGCGGTGAGCAGTACTTC. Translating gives CASSGTSGEQYF. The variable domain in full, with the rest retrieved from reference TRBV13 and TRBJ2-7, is AAGVIQSPRHLIKEKRETATLKCYPIPRHDTVYWYQQGPGQDPQFLISFYEKMQSDKGSIPDRFSAQQFSDYHSELNMSSLELGDSALYFCASSGTSGEQYFGPGTRLTVT.

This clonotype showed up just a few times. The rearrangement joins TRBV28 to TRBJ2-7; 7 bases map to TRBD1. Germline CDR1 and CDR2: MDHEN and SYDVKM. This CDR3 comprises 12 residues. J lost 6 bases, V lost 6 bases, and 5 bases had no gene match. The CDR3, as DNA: TGTGCCAGCAGCAACAACAGGGGCGAGCAGTACTTC. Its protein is CASSNNRGEQYF. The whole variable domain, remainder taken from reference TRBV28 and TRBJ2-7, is DVKVTQSSRYLVKRTGEKVFLECVQDMDHENMFWYRQDPGLGLRLIYFSYDVKMKEKGDIPEGYSVSREKKERFSLILESASTNQTSMYLCASSNNRGEQYFGPGTRLTVT.

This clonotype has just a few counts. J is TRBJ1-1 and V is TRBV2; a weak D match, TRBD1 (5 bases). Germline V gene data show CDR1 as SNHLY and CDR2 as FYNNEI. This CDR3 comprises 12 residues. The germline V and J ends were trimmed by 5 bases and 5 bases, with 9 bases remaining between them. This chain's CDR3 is CASSLDTTEAFF. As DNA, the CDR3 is TGTGCCAGCAGTTTGGACACTACTGAAGCTTTCTTT.

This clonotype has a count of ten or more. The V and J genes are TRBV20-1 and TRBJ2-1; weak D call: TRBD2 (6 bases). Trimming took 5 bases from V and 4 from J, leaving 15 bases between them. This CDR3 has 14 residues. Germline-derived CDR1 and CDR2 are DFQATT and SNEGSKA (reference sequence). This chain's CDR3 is CSAGGAGGYNEQFF. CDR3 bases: TGCAGTGCTGGCGGGGCCGGCGGGTACAATGAGCAGTTCTTC.

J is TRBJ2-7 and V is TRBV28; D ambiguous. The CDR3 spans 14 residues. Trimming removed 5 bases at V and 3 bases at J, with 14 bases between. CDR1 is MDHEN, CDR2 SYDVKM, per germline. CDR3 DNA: TGTGCCAGCAGTCCCCCCCAACGGATCTACGAGCAGTACTTC. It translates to CASSPPQRIYEQYF.